Each of the 20 T cell receptor beta chains below was sequenced from the same sample in a study of long-term antiretroviral therapy in people with HIV. The libraries were made with immunoSEQ v3.0 at survey level. Some clones are missing from TCRdb's copy, which holds only in-frame ones; the method was immunoSEQ multiplex PCR. The sample comprises around 25,000 clones, approximately 80% of which are singletons, and approximately 6% rests with the top ten. This material consisted of unsorted PBMCs, taken 4.4 years after starting antiretroviral therapy. Receptor source: a young man with HIV.

As for this clone: The junction departs from germline at one end; a sequencing error may be responsible. This chain joins TRBV7-7 and TRBJ2-7; TRBD1 aligns across 8 bases. CDR1 is SSHAT and CDR2 is FNYEAQ in the germline V gene (reference sequence). The CDR3 loop spans 15 amino acids. This chain's CDR3 is CASSLDRGPYYEQYF. Written as DNA, the CDR3 is TGTGCTAGCAGCCTTGACAGGGGTCCTTACTACGAGCAGTACTTC.

The J gene is TRBJ1-1, the V gene TRBV7-9; D not resolved. V gave up 1 base and J gave up 0 bases, with 3 bases separating them. The CDR3 totals 13 residues. Germline lookup yields CDR1 SEHNR and CDR2 FQNEAQ (reference sequence). The CDR3 region is CASSLDMNTEAFF. The CDR3 DNA sequence: TGTGCCAGCAGCTTAGACATGAACACTGAAGCTTTCTTT.

CDR3 sequence reads: CASSLAGPGTGGDEQYF. The CDR3 bases are TGTGCCAGCAGCTTAGCCGGCCCCGGGACAGGGGGCGACGAGCAGTACTTC. The chain carries TRBV7-2 and TRBJ2-7; 12 bases are shared with TRBD1. V shed 0 bases and J 5 bases; nucleotides not matched to a gene: 8. Per the germline V gene, CDR1 is SGHTA and CDR2 is FQGNSA. The CDR3 contains 17 residues.

The chain combines TRBV5-4 with TRBJ2-7; D possibly uses TRBD1 or TRBD2 (5 bases each). The V and J ends lost 3 bases and 6 bases respectively, with 13 bases between them. The CDR3 totals 13 residues. CDR1 is SGHNT and CDR2 is YYREEE in the germline V gene (reference sequence). CDR3 coding DNA: TGTGCCAGCAGCTCCGGGACGCCCCCCGAGCAGTACTTC. Amino acids: CASSSGTPPEQYF.

This sequence joins TRBV25-1 and TRBJ2-7; 7 nucleotides line up with TRBD2. Germline V CDR1 and CDR2: MGHDK, SYGVNS. The V gene end was trimmed by 2 bases and the J gene end by 2 bases; junction bases not matched to a gene: 3. This CDR3 region has 14 residues. The chain's CDR3 is CASSEAGLTYEQYF. The CDR3 bases are TGTGCCAGCAGTGAAGCGGGACTAACCTACGAGCAGTACTTC.

The rearrangement links TRBV14 to TRBJ1-3; 8 nucleotides line up with TRBD1. The CDR3 totals 17 residues. V was pared by 2 bases and J by 0 bases, with 6 bases of the junction left unmatched. Per the germline V gene, CDR1 is SGHDN and CDR2 is FVKESK. The CDR3 region is CASSQRQGSNSGNTIYF. CDR3 coding DNA: TGTGCCAGCAGCCAACGACAGGGGAGCAACTCTGGAAACACCATATATTTT.

The chain uses TRBV5-6 and TRBJ1-1; no clear D gene. CDR3 length: 12 amino acids. V was pared by 3 bases and J by 2 bases, with 5 bases between. Looked up from germline, CDR1 is SGHDT and CDR2 is YYEEEE. The CDR3 DNA follows: TGTGCCAGCAGCTGGGATAACACTGAAGCTTTCTTT. Its translation: CASSWDNTEAFF.

This clone was seen a single time. The rearrangement links TRBV6-5 to TRBJ1-2; D is unclear. Deletions cut 7 bases from V and 4 bases from J, with 13 bases between. This CDR3 contains 13 residues. Germline loops: CDR1 MNHEY, CDR2 SVGAGI. This chain's CDR3 is CASNKRVRYGYTF. As DNA, the CDR3 is TGTGCCAGCAATAAAAGGGTTCGCTATGGCTACACCTTC.

The V call is TRBV10-3, the J call TRBJ1-5, with 7 positions matching TRBD1. The germline V gene has CDR1 ENHRY and CDR2 SYGVKD. V gave up 7 bases and J gave up 4 bases; unmatched junction bases: 4. The CDR3 is 13 amino acids. This chain's CDR3 is CAINSGQNQPQHF. The CDR3, as DNA: TGTGCCATCAATTCGGGACAGAATCAGCCCCAGCATTTT.

Only one count was recorded for this clone. The V gene is TRBV28, the J gene TRBJ1-2; 10 bases are a match to TRBD1. CDR3 size: 16 residues. Trimming cost V 8 bases and J 4 bases; bases outside gene matches: 13. CDR1 MDHEN and CDR2 SYDVKM come from the germline V gene. CDR3 sequence (DNA): TGTGCCAGCCGAACCTCGACAGGGGGCGGGAGCTATGGCTACACCTTC. Translated, it gives CASRTSTGGGSYGYTF.

The chain couples TRBV2 to TRBJ1-2; no definite D call. This CDR3 has 13 amino acids. The V gene's germline CDR1 is SNHLY and CDR2 FYNNEI. Trimming shortened V by 1 base and J by 4 bases, and 7 bases separated the two germline ends. DNA of the CDR3: TGTGCCAGCAGTGAAGGGGTCTTCTATGGCTACACCTTC. The encoded protein is CASSEGVFYGYTF.

V and J are TRBV5-4 and TRBJ2-2; TRBD1 might be the D (5 bases). The CDR3 runs to 13 residues. Germline V gene sequence: CDR1 SGHNT, CDR2 YYREEE (reference sequence). With 2 bases removed from V and 7 bases from J, the gap between germline ends came to 9 bases. The CDR3 sequence: CASSFTGHGELFF. CDR3 nucleotides: TGTGCCAGCAGCTTTACAGGTCACGGGGAGCTGTTTTTT.

The chain combines TRBV7-3 with TRBJ2-6; TRBD1 agrees at 8 bases. The CDR3 consists of 17 residues. The germline V gene encodes CDR1 SGHTA and CDR2 FQGTGA. After removal of 3 bases from V and 2 bases from J, the junction contained 6 bases not matched to a gene. CDR3 DNA sequence: TGTGCCAGCAGCTTCCCCCGGACAGGGCCTGGGGCCAACGTCCTGACTTTC. It specifies CASSFPRTGPGANVLTF. Variable domain in full (rest from reference TRBV7-3 and TRBJ2-6): GAGVSQTPSNKVTEKGKYVELRCDPISGHTALYWYRQSLGQGPEFLIYFQGTGAADDSGLPNDRFFAVRPEGSVSTLKIQRTERGDSAVYLCASSFPRTGPGANVLTFGAGSRLTVL.

The rearrangement joins TRBV10-3 to TRBJ2-3; 9 bases fit TRBD2. The CDR3 contains 15 residues. CDR1 is ENHRY, CDR2 SYGVKD, per germline. The junction had 8 bases not matched to a gene; V was cut back by 7 bases and J by 3 bases. Written as DNA, the CDR3 is TGTGCCATCACCCCGCGGGAGGGGGGTACAGATACGCAGTATTTT. Amino acids: CAITPREGGTDTQYF.

Only one count was recorded for this clone. V and J are TRBV4-1 and TRBJ1-2; D gene uncertain. This CDR3 spans 17 amino acids. The V gene's germline CDR1 is MGHRA and CDR2 YSYEKL. V was pared by 2 bases and J by 6 bases, with 22 bases between. CDR3 sequence reads: CASSQSSRERLVDGYTF. The CDR3 DNA is TGCGCCAGCAGCCAATCTTCTCGGGAGCGCCTAGTGGATGGCTACACCTTC.

V and J are TRBV6-5 and TRBJ2-7, with D unclear. The germline CDR1 and CDR2 sequences are MNHEY and SVGAGI. CDR3 length equals 12 residues. Trimming removed 5 bases from V and 4 bases from J, with 9 bases in between. CDR3 amino acids: CASSKGPYEQYF. CDR3 DNA: TGTGCCAGCAGTAAAGGACCTTACGAGCAGTACTTC.

CDR3 sequence: CASRRKGGATRDYGYTF. The CDR3 region has the DNA TGTGCCAGCAGAAGAAAGGGAGGCGCCACCAGGGACTATGGCTACACCTTC. The V gene is TRBV27, the J gene TRBJ1-2; D is possibly TRBD1 (5 bases). Germline CDR1 and CDR2: MNHEY and SMNVEV (reference sequence). The V end lost 6 bases, the J end lost 3 bases, and 23 bases lay between the germline ends. CDR3 size: 17 residues.

The chain joins TRBV5-1 to TRBJ2-5, with D perhaps matching TRBD1 or TRBD2 (6 bases each). The length of the CDR3 is 15 residues. CDR1 SGHRS and CDR2 YFSETQ come from the germline V gene. V lost 4 bases, J lost 2 bases, and 15 bases lay in between. The DNA of the CDR3 is TGCGCCAGCAGCCGAGGGGGGACATCACAAGAGACCCAGTACTTC. This gives the protein CASSRGGTSQETQYF.

The J gene is TRBJ1-3, the V gene TRBV11-2; 7 nucleotides align to TRBD1. V shed 1 base and J 0 bases; nucleotides not matched to a gene: 0. Germline V gene lookup returns CDR1 SGHAT and CDR2 FQNNGV. CDR3 length: 15 residues. CDR3 DNA: TGTGCCAGCAGCTTAGGACAGGGCTCTGGAAACACCATATATTTT. Amino acids: CASSLGQGSGNTIYF. Together with reference TRBV11-2 and TRBJ1-3, the CDR3 gives the full variable domain: EAGVAQSPRYKIIEKRQSVAFWCNPISGHATLYWYQQILGQGPKLLIQFQNNGVVDDSQLPKDRFSAERLKGVDSTLKIQPAKLEDSAVYLCASSLGQGSGNTIYFGEGSWLTVV.

The chain couples TRBV4-3 to TRBJ2-7, with TRBD2 matching 7 bases. The CDR3 is 15 amino acids. Unmatched junction bases numbered 4, after V lost 0 bases and J lost 2 bases. Germline loops: CDR1 LGHNA, CDR2 YSLEER. The CDR3 sequence: CASSQDSGGPYEQYF. The CDR3 coding sequence is TGCGCCAGCAGCCAAGATTCGGGAGGCCCCTACGAGCAGTACTTC.